This T cell receptor beta chain was sequenced in a study of blood T cell repertoires in COVID-19. Across the whole study: T cells, B-cell-depleted T cells, or PBMCs supplied cDNA or gDNA.

CDR1 is SQVTM and CDR2 is ANQGSEA in the germline V gene. CDR3 length equals 15 residues. The V segment lost 4 bases and the J segment 3 bases; nucleotides outside the gene matches: 10. Measured with immunoSEQ multiplex PCR; TCRdb has only the in-frame clones, and not every one. Here the sample spans some 250,000 clones, approximately 86% being singletons. Clinical histories supplied by participants themselves formed the basis of cohort assignment. This clonotype was obtained from a woman between 35 and 50 years old with acute COVID-19. Sample: PBMCs or T cells enriched from blood (not recorded which). The chain recombines TRBV29-1 with TRBJ1-2, with 8 bases aligning to TRBD1. The CDR3 DNA reads as TGCAGCGTTGGATTATCAGGGGGCGCAGACTATGGCTACACCTTC. It codes for CSVGLSGGADYGYTF.